A single sample gave rise to the 23 T cell receptor beta chains below, sequenced in a study of shared clonotypes between healthy human individuals. The naive CD8 subset, CD45RO-negative cells positively selected for CCR7, excluded terminally differentiated effector memory CD45RA+ cells. The table came from immunoSEQ multiplex PCR; TCRdb's copy has only in-frame clones and leaves some out. The repertoire consists of roughly 850,000 clones, with just over 95% occurring once and the leading ten covering 0.2% to 0.25%. The source material was naive CD8+ T cells sorted from blood. The receptors come from a man aged 25-45 years in good health.

This rearrangement joins TRBV7-9 to TRBJ2-7, with D perhaps being TRBD1 or TRBD2 (6 bases each). Trimming left V 1 base short and J 6 bases short, with 13 bases between. The germline V gene encodes CDR1 SEHNR and CDR2 FQNEAQ (reference sequence). The CDR3 covers 14 residues. For the CDR3, the DNA is TGTGCCAGCAGCTTAGATGGGGGGCTCCTCGAGCAGTACTTC. Protein: CASSLDGGLLEQYF.

V gene TRBV5-1 combines with J gene TRBJ2-3; 10 nucleotides align to TRBD1. The CDR3 runs 16 residues. Germline-derived CDR1 and CDR2 are SGHRS and YFSETQ. V lost 4 bases, J lost 3 bases, and 8 bases stayed unmatched. The CDR3 DNA sequence: TGCGCCAGCAGCGGGACCGGGACAGGGGTTACAGATACGCAGTATTTT. Its translation is CASSGTGTGVTDTQYF.

The chain carries TRBV7-9 and TRBJ2-7; no clear D gene. This CDR3 is built from 14 residues. Germline V gene sequence: CDR1 SEHNR, CDR2 FQNEAQ (reference sequence). With 5 bases removed from V and 2 bases from J, the gap between germline ends came to 13 bases. CDR3 sequence (DNA): TGTGCCAGCAGCGGACCGGGCCAAGCCTACGAGCAGTACTTC. This sequence encodes CASSGPGQAYEQYF.

This clone was seen only once. The genes are TRBV11-3 and TRBJ2-7; the D is unclear. The CDR3 length is 18 residues. Germline lookup yields CDR1 SGHNT and CDR2 YENEEA. Trimming removed 3 bases at V and 0 bases at J, with 21 bases between. For the CDR3, the DNA is TGTGCCAGCAGCTTTAGTGGCCAAGGACCCGCGAGCTCCTACGAGCAGTACTTC. This encodes CASSFSGQGPASSYEQYF.

The V and J genes are TRBV4-2 and TRBJ1-2; possibly TRBD1 for D (5 bases). With 0 bases removed from V and 4 bases from J, the gap between germline ends came to 12 bases. The CDR3 extends over 15 amino acids. Germline assignment: CDR1 LGHNA and CDR2 YNFKEQ. This CDR3 is CASSQDMQGFYGYTF. Here the CDR3 DNA reads TGTGCCAGCAGCCAAGATATGCAGGGCTTCTATGGCTACACCTTC.

This clone was detected once. The chain employs TRBV7-9 and TRBJ1-4; tentative D call: TRBD1 (5 bases). The CDR3 is 17 residues long. V was trimmed by 5 bases and J by 4 bases, leaving 20 bases between them. Germline CDR1 reads SEHNR; CDR2 reads FQNEAQ (reference sequence). The CDR3 DNA is TGTGCCAGCAGCACATGGGACCGCGTGGTTGGTAATGAAAAACTGTTTTTT. As protein: CASSTWDRVVGNEKLFF. The full variable domain, its missing parts supplied by reference TRBV7-9 and TRBJ1-4, is DTGVSQNPRHKITKRGQNVTFRCDPISEHNRLYWYRQTLGQGPEFLTYFQNEAQLEKSRLLSDRFSAERPKGSFSTLEIQRTEQGDSAMYLCASSTWDRVVGNEKLFFGSGTQLSVL.

This sequence joins TRBV5-1 and TRBJ2-1; 7 bases match TRBD2. CDR1 and CDR2 (germline): SGHRS, YFSETQ. CDR3 length: 16 residues. V dropped 2 bases and J dropped 10; count of bases not matched to a gene: 15. Written as DNA, the CDR3 is TGCGCCAGCAGCTTCCGACTAGCAAGAAGGGAGAAGGAGCAGTTCTTC. Amino acid sequence: CASSFRLARREKEQFF. The whole variable domain, filled in from reference TRBV5-1 and TRBJ2-1, reads KAGVTQTPRYLIKTRGQQVTLSCSPISGHRSVSWYQQTPGQGLQFLFEYFSETQRNKGNFPGRFSGRQFSNSRSEMNVSTLELGDSALYLCASSFRLARREKEQFFGPGTRLTVL.

The V call is TRBV6-1, the J call TRBJ1-1; D uncertain. Trimming stripped 1 base from V and 0 bases from J, with 9 bases between. CDR3 length: 15 amino acids. CDR1 is MNHNS, CDR2 SASEGT, per germline. In nucleotides, the CDR3 is TGTGCCAGCAGTGAAGGTTTAAGGATGAACACTGAAGCTTTCTTT. Translation: CASSEGLRMNTEAFF.

The chain uses TRBV2 and TRBJ2-1; D not certain. CDR1 is SNHLY, CDR2 FYNNEI, per germline. The CDR3 is 15 residues long. Trimming removed 1 base at V and 3 bases at J, with 10 bases between. Written as DNA, the CDR3 is TGTGCCAGCAGTGAAGGTCTCCGCGGCTACAATGAGCAGTTCTTC. Encoded protein: CASSEGLRGYNEQFF.

The chain has TRBV2 and TRBJ1-2, with D possibly being TRBD1 (5 bases). Trimming removed 6 bases at V and 5 bases at J, with 19 bases between. This CDR3 spans 15 amino acids. Germline V gene data show CDR1 as SNHLY and CDR2 as FYNNEI. The CDR3 spells CASRLSIDRTYGYTF. DNA for the CDR3: TGTGCCAGCAGATTGTCTATTGACAGAACATATGGCTACACCTTC.

The rearrangement joins TRBV11-2 to TRBJ2-7, with D uncertain. V lost 0 bases to trimming and J lost 4 bases, with 7 bases between them. Germline CDR1 reads SGHAT; CDR2 reads FQNNGV. The CDR3 contains 13 residues. The CDR3 nucleotides read TGTGCCAGCAGCTTAGAATCTGTTTACGAGCAGTACTTC. It codes for CASSLESVYEQYF.

This chain links TRBV27 with TRBJ1-2; TRBD1 might be the D (6 bases). V dropped 7 bases and J dropped 8 bases, with 17 bases sitting between them. The CDR3 has 13 amino acids. Germline assignment: CDR1 MNHEY and CDR2 SMNVEV (reference sequence). In nucleotides, the CDR3 is TGTGCCAGCACTCCCGCTGGGGGCACGGGCTACACCTTC. Its protein is CASTPAGGTGYTF.

This clone was seen a single time. The chain joins TRBV9 to TRBJ2-3; D unresolved. There are 13 residues in the CDR3. V lost 3 bases, J lost 6 bases, and 11 bases lay in between. Per the germline V gene, CDR1 is SGDLS and CDR2 is YYNGEE. The CDR3 DNA sequence: TGTGCCAGCAGCGCGAGGTGGTTGGATACGCAGTATTTT. This codes for CASSARWLDTQYF.

The gene calls are TRBV28 and TRBJ2-7; no reliable D call. Between the trimmed V and J ends, which lost 3 bases and 0 bases, there was a span of 9 bases. This CDR3 has 14 amino acids. Germline CDR1 is MDHEN and CDR2 is SYDVKM. In nucleotides, the CDR3 is TGTGCCAGCAGTTTTGAGGCCAACTCCTACGAGCAGTACTTC. Amino acid sequence: CASSFEANSYEQYF.

The chain combines TRBV7-9 with TRBJ2-7, with D unresolved. This CDR3 is 12 amino acids long. From germline, CDR1 is SEHNR and CDR2 FQNEAQ (reference sequence). Trimming removed 5 bases from V and 0 bases from J, with 5 bases in between. CDR3 sequence: CASSESSYEQYF. The CDR3, as DNA: TGTGCCAGCAGCGAGAGCTCCTACGAGCAGTACTTC. Looking up the rest from reference TRBV7-9 and TRBJ2-7 gives the full variable domain: DTGVSQNPRHKITKRGQNVTFRCDPISEHNRLYWYRQTLGQGPEFLTYFQNEAQLEKSRLLSDRFSAERPKGSFSTLEIQRTEQGDSAMYLCASSESSYEQYFGPGTRLTVT.

This clone was seen a single time. The J gene is TRBJ2-2, the V gene TRBV11-3; D is undetermined. V was trimmed by 5 bases and J by 4 bases, leaving 8 bases between them. The CDR3 sequence is 13 residues long. Germline values: CDR1 SGHNT, CDR2 YENEEA. CDR3 loop: CASSHYGTGELFF. CDR3 sequence (DNA): TGTGCCAGCAGCCACTATGGCACCGGGGAGCTGTTTTTT.

The genes are TRBV4-3 and TRBJ2-1; D gene uncertain. CDR1 and CDR2 (germline): LGHNA, YSLEER. The V end lost 0 bases, the J end lost 10 bases, and 10 bases lay between the germline ends. The CDR3 consists of 13 residues. This CDR3 reads CASSQDSDSEQFF. The CDR3 DNA reads TGCGCCAGCAGCCAAGACAGCGATTCGGAGCAGTTCTTC.

This chain connects TRBV11-2 to TRBJ2-7; 11 bases line up with TRBD1. Germline V gene data show CDR1 as SGHAT and CDR2 as FQNNGV. This CDR3 has 15 amino acids. V lost 5 bases to trimming and J lost 3 bases; unmatched junction nucleotides: 6. The CDR3 coding sequence is TGTGCCAGCAGCGGGCTGGGACAGGGGGTCTACGAGCAGTACTTC. This translates into CASSGLGQGVYEQYF.

V gene TRBV29-1 combines with J gene TRBJ2-7; a weak D match, TRBD1 (6 bases). The V gene's germline CDR1 is SQVTM and CDR2 ANQGSEA. Deletions cut 8 bases from V and 6 bases from J, with 26 bases between. The CDR3 sequence is 15 residues long. DNA of the CDR3: TGCAGCATAAGAACCATTGGACAGATTTATAGCGAGCAGTACTTC. It encodes CSIRTIGQIYSEQYF.

The chain uses TRBV2 and TRBJ2-1, with D tentatively TRBD1 (6 bases). Germline V gene data show CDR1 as SNHLY and CDR2 as FYNNEI. The CDR3 sequence is 15 residues long. V dropped 8 bases and J dropped 2 bases, with 16 bases sitting between them. The chain's CDR3 is CASLEGQIPYNEQFF. CDR3 coding DNA: TGTGCCAGCCTCGAAGGACAGATCCCCTACAATGAGCAGTTCTTC.

This clone was counted once. The chain links TRBV30 to TRBJ2-7; D is possibly TRBD1 (5 bases). The CDR3 extends over 14 amino acids. Deletions cut 4 bases from V and 3 bases from J, with 16 bases between. Germline-derived CDR1 and CDR2 are GTSNPN and SVGIG (reference sequence). The CDR3 loop is CAWTTEGRDYEQYF. CDR3 nucleotide sequence: TGTGCCTGGACCACCGAAGGCAGGGACTACGAGCAGTACTTC.

This chain uses TRBV4-1 with TRBJ1-1; D is possibly TRBD1 (6 bases). V lost 3 bases to trimming and J lost 8 bases, with 16 bases between them. CDR1 MGHRA and CDR2 YSYEKL come from the germline V gene. The CDR3 spans 14 residues. The CDR3 here is CASSHYSATGEAFF. The CDR3 nucleotides are TGCGCCAGCAGCCACTACTCCGCTACAGGGGAAGCTTTCTTT.

This clone was detected only once. The chain uses TRBV6-1 and TRBJ2-7; the D gene is possibly TRBD1 (5 bases). Trimming took 10 bases from V and 3 from J, leaving 10 bases between them. From germline, CDR1 is MNHNS and CDR2 SASEGT. There are 11 residues in the CDR3. CDR3 nucleotide sequence: TGTGCCACCAGGGTCGGCTACGAGCAGTACTTC. It encodes CATRVGYEQYF.